The rows below give T cell receptor beta chains drawn from one sample of a study of beta chain features in type 1 diabetes. TCRdb's copy holds only in-frame clones and misses some; the assay was immunoSEQ multiplex PCR. In the table there are some 700,000 clones, 13% of which are singletons. Sequenced sample: naive CD4+ T cells from blood. Receptors were obtained from a young man with type 1 diabetes. The CDR3 runs from the conserved cysteine through the conserved F or W. Fields, in order: V gene, J gene, D gene, clone size, CDR3 protein, CDR3 DNA. D genes are given only for firm matches. Size is stated for part of the rows, as once, few or many counts, or as a class when the clone is expanded.

TRBV18	TRBJ1-2	NA	few	CASSPRDNYGYTF	TGTGCCAGCTCACCCAGGGATAACTATGGCTACACCTTC
TRBV2	TRBJ1-5	NA	few	CASRDSGGNQPQHF	TGTGCCAGCAGGGACAGTGGCGGCAATCAGCCCCAGCATTTT
TRBV4-1	TRBJ2-5	TRBD1	NA	CASSHQRQGDGETQYF	TGCGCCAGCAGCCACCAACGTCAGGGGGATGGAGAGACCCAGTACTTC
TRBV9	TRBJ2-1	NA	NA	CASRRSGSSYNEQFF	TGTGCCAGCAGAAGGTCAGGTAGCTCCTACAATGAGCAGTTCTTC
TRBV7-3	TRBJ2-1	TRBD2	NA	CASSPRGSSYNEQFF	TGTGCCAGCAGCCCGCGGGGGAGCTCCTACAATGAGCAGTTCTTC
TRBV4-1	TRBJ2-2	NA	few	CASSQGRAVGELFF	TGCGCCAGCAGCCAAGGCAGGGCCGTCGGGGAGCTGTTTTTT
TRBV11-2	TRBJ2-7	NA	NA	CASSGTRGPNYEQYF	TGTGCCAGCAGCGGAACCAGGGGCCCCAACTACGAGCAGTACTTC
TRBV30	TRBJ2-7	TRBD1	few	CAWSPGQGYYEQYF	TGTGCCTGGAGTCCGGGACAGGGCTACTACGAGCAGTACTTC
TRBV29-1	TRBJ1-1	NA	few	CSVLGNTEAFF	TGCAGCGTTCTGGGGAACACTGAAGCTTTCTTT
TRBV5-1	TRBJ1-6	TRBD1	few	CASSPVEGANSPLHF	TGCGCCAGCAGCCCGGTGGAGGGGGCTAATTCACCCCTCCACTTT
TRBV11-3	TRBJ1-2	NA	few	CASSLNRPTNYGYTF	TGTGCCAGCAGCTTAAACAGACCCACTAACTATGGCTACACCTTC
TRBV23-1	TRBJ2-3	NA	NA	CATFTGTLGADTQYF	TGCGCCACATTTACCGGGACCCTAGGGGCAGATACGCAGTATTTT
TRBV30	TRBJ1-5	TRBD1	NA	CAWSPFRDSLGDQPQHF	TGTGCCTGGAGTCCCTTCCGGGACAGCCTCGGGGATCAGCCCCAGCATTTT